This TCR beta chain was identified during a study of T cell repertoires in cytomegalovirus infection. Study summary: Public signatures in TCR beta pointed to CMV infection and matching HLA type. Study conclusions and caveats: Identification of carriers of CMV plus the relevant HLA was achieved through cumulative public TCR beta family frequency. The ex vivo response was dominated by HLA-C-restricted CMV-specific TCR beta clonotypes.

This clonotype was seen at least ten times. Its antigen is still unknown. TCRdb re-called the reads with MiXCR, one entry per CDR3 protein. The data show 200,000 to 250,000 distinct CDR3 sequences, roughly 20% seen once. Germline V gene lookup returns CDR1 SNHLY and CDR2 FYNNEI. CDR3 length: 13 residues. With 4 bases removed from V and 0 bases from J, the gap between germline ends came to 7 bases. The sample comprised CD8+ T cells from PBMCs. This TCR came from a human donor in good health (CMV status not recorded). Some clones in this sample may be carry-over from other donors' samples. The V and J genes are TRBV2 and TRBJ2-7; the D is unclear. In DNA, the CDR3 is TGTGCCAGCAGTGGGGGTTTCTCCTACGAGCAGTACTTC. Translation: CASSGGFSYEQYF.